These 29 T cell receptor beta chains came from one sample sequenced in a study of graft-versus-host responses after intestinal transplantation. Sequencing used immunoSEQ multiplex PCR; TCRdb keeps in-frame clones, though not all of them. This repertoire shows around 97,000 clones, approximately 93% found once; its top ten account for 0.9% to 1.5%. Their specific antigens are unknown. The sample consisted of unstimulated CD8+ T cells sorted from spleen or lymph node cells, taken before intestinal transplant. These receptors originate from a human donor who received an intestinal transplant.

This chain connects TRBV7-7 to TRBJ1-1, with D uncertain. This CDR3 has 13 residues. Germline values: CDR1 SSHAT, CDR2 FNYEAQ (reference sequence). V was cut by 6 bases and J by 0 bases, with 8 bases left in between. In DNA form, the CDR3 reads TGTGCCAGCAGTCACAGTTTGAACACTGAAGCTTTCTTT. This gives the protein CASSHSLNTEAFF. The entire variable domain, with the rest obtained from reference TRBV7-7 and TRBJ1-1, is as follows: GAGVSQSPRYKVTKRGQDVTLRCDPISSHATLYWYQQALGQGPEFLTYFNYEAQPDKSGLPSDRFSAERPEGSISTLTIQRTEQRDSAMYRCASSHSLNTEAFFGQGTRLTVV.

The chain is built from TRBV13 and TRBJ2-7; a possible D gene is TRBD1 (5 bases). The CDR3 runs 14 residues. Trimming cost V 5 bases and J 0 bases, with 11 bases left between them. CDR1 and CDR2 from the germline V gene are PRHDT and FYEKMQ (reference sequence). The CDR3, as DNA: TGTGCCAGCAGCCCCTACAGGAGCTCCTACGAGCAGTACTTC. Translating it yields CASSPYRSSYEQYF. Filled out from reference TRBV13 and TRBJ2-7, the complete variable domain reads AAGVIQSPRHLIKEKRETATLKCYPIPRHDTVYWYQQGPGQDPQFLISFYEKMQSDKGSIPDRFSAQQFSDYHSELNMSSLELGDSALYFCASSPYRSSYEQYFGPGTRLTVT.

The V call is TRBV19, the J call TRBJ2-1; possible D gene TRBD1, 6 bases. The CDR3 is 14 residues long. Germline V gene lookup returns CDR1 LNHDA and CDR2 SQIVND (reference sequence). Trimming left V 6 bases short and J 4 bases short, with 13 bases between. CDR3 in DNA: TGTGCCAGTAGCTGGACAGACCGATACAATGAGCAGTTCTTC. It is translated as CASSWTDRYNEQFF.

Concerning this clone: In the same sample, other DNA sequences code for this CDR3. The gene calls are TRBV30 and TRBJ2-2; D might be TRBD1 (5 bases). This CDR3 spans 12 amino acids. Trimming cost V 0 bases and J 6 bases, with 5 bases left between them. Looked up from germline, CDR1 is GTSNPN and CDR2 is SVGIG (reference sequence). CDR3 in DNA: TGTGCCTGGAGTGTAGGGGCCGGGGAGCTGTTTTTT. It is translated as CAWSVGAGELFF.

The chain joins TRBV7-9 to TRBJ2-2; D is perhaps TRBD2 (6 bases). The CDR3 consists of 14 residues. Germline loops: CDR1 SEHNR, CDR2 FQNEAQ (reference sequence). The V end was cut by 8 bases, the J end by 5 bases, with 15 bases between. The CDR3 nucleotides are TGTGCCAGCGGCCCACGGGGGATAACCGGGGAGCTGTTTTTT. This encodes CASGPRGITGELFF.

The J gene is TRBJ2-7, the V gene TRBV19, with D uncertain. V lost 6 bases and J lost 5, with 8 bases in between. This CDR3 spans 11 amino acids. Germline-derived CDR1 and CDR2 are LNHDA and SQIVND (reference sequence). The DNA for the CDR3 is TGTGCCAGTAGCTTCGCCCACGAGCAGTACTTC. As protein: CASSFAHEQYF.

This rearrangement joins TRBV6-1 to TRBJ2-6, with D unresolved. Trimming left V 8 bases short and J 4 bases short, with 9 bases between. CDR1 and CDR2 from the germline V gene are MNHNS and SASEGT. The CDR3 runs 13 residues. For the CDR3, the DNA is TGTGCCAGCCAAGAAACGGGGGCCAACGTCCTGACTTTC. This codes for CASQETGANVLTF.

The genes are TRBV19 and TRBJ2-5; D is tentatively TRBD1 or TRBD2 (5 bases each). The CDR3 totals 13 residues. CDR1 is LNHDA, CDR2 SQIVND, per germline (reference sequence). V lost 6 bases and J 1 base, leaving 9 bases between the germline ends. CDR3 DNA: TGTGCCAGTAGATCCGGGACCCAAGAGACCCAGTACTTC. The encoded protein is CASRSGTQETQYF.

The chain employs TRBV29-1 and TRBJ2-2; D is unclear. V was cut by 4 bases and J by 0 bases, with 6 bases left in between. The CDR3 totals 13 residues. Germline CDR1 is SQVTM and CDR2 is ANQGSEA. The CDR3 nucleotides read TGCAGCGTTGGAACTTCGAACACCGGGGAGCTGTTTTTT. This translates into CSVGTSNTGELFF.

The chain joins TRBV10-3 to TRBJ2-1, with unresolved D. Germline CDR1 and CDR2: ENHRY and SYGVKD. V was cut by 0 bases and J by 10 bases, with 4 bases left in between. The CDR3 length is 11 residues. This CDR3 reads CAISESWEQFF. The CDR3 DNA reads as TGTGCCATCAGTGAGTCTTGGGAGCAGTTCTTC.

The V gene is TRBV10-1, the J gene TRBJ2-5; weak D call: TRBD2 (6 bases). The CDR3 covers 15 residues. CDR1 and CDR2 from the germline V gene are WNHNN and SYGVQD (reference sequence). Trimming pared 3 bases from V and 3 bases from J, leaving 14 bases between. CDR3: CASSDLTDYKETQYF. The DNA of the CDR3 is TGCGCCAGCAGTGACCTGACGGACTACAAAGAGACCCAGTACTTC.

This chain links TRBV4-1 with TRBJ2-2, with no clear D. Germline V CDR1 and CDR2: MGHRA, YSYEKL. Trimming pared 2 bases from V and 2 bases from J, leaving 0 bases between. The length of the CDR3 is 12 residues. For the CDR3, the DNA is TGCGCCAGCAGCCAAAACACCGGGGAGCTGTTTTTT. Its translation: CASSQNTGELFF.

The chain joins TRBV27 to TRBJ1-2; no firm D call. The CDR3 runs 14 residues. Trimming stripped 7 bases from V and 0 bases from J, with 12 bases between. Germline V gives CDR1 MNHEY, CDR2 SMNVEV (reference sequence). Here the CDR3 reads CASTSAGSNYGYTF. The CDR3 nucleotides are TGTGCCAGCACTTCGGCTGGATCTAACTATGGCTACACCTTC.

The chain couples TRBV6-5 to TRBJ2-1; D is perhaps TRBD1 (7 bases). Trimming removed 6 bases at V and 9 bases at J, with 9 bases between. CDR1 is MNHEY, CDR2 SVGAGI, per germline. The CDR3 has 11 residues. CDR3 coding DNA: TGTGCCAGCAGGGAGGGGGCTGAGCAGTTCTTC. The encoded protein is CASREGAEQFF.

The chain employs TRBV2 and TRBJ2-5, with 10 bases fitting TRBD2. V lost 6 bases and J lost 1; bases outside the gene matches: 5. The CDR3 covers 15 residues. The germline V gene encodes CDR1 SNHLY and CDR2 FYNNEI. CDR3 in DNA: TGTGCCAGCAGCCTTAGCGGGGGGATCCAAGAGACCCAGTACTTC. Translating it yields CASSLSGGIQETQYF.

The chain combines TRBV2 with TRBJ2-7, with 12 positions matching TRBD2. Germline values: CDR1 SNHLY, CDR2 FYNNEI. J lost 4 bases, V lost 6 bases, and 7 bases had no gene match. CDR3 size: 15 residues. CDR3 sequence (DNA): TGTGCCAGCAGCCCAACTAGCGGGGGGTCTTACGAGCAGTACTTC. It codes for CASSPTSGGSYEQYF. Using reference TRBV2 and TRBJ2-7 for the parts outside the CDR3, the full variable domain is EPEVTQTPSHQVTQMGQEVILRCVPISNHLYFYWYRQILGQKVEFLVSFYNNEISEKSEIFDDQFSVERPDGSNFTLKIRSTKLEDSAMYFCASSPTSGGSYEQYFGPGTRLTVT.

This chain links TRBV2 with TRBJ2-7, with a tentative D call TRBD1 (6 bases). Germline V CDR1 and CDR2: SNHLY, FYNNEI. The CDR3 loop spans 11 amino acids. V dropped 11 bases and J dropped 5 bases, with 13 bases sitting between them. The CDR3: CAAQGTDEQYF. CDR3 nucleotides: TGTGCCGCACAGGGTACGGACGAGCAGTACTTC.

The chain carries TRBV9 and TRBJ2-7, with D maybe TRBD1 (5 bases). There are 13 residues in the CDR3. V gave up 3 bases and J gave up 5 bases, with 12 bases separating them. Germline CDR1 and CDR2: SGDLS and YYNGEE. The chain's CDR3 is CASSGDQGNEQYF. The CDR3 DNA sequence: TGTGCCAGCAGCGGTGATCAGGGCAACGAGCAGTACTTC. Variable domain in full (rest from reference TRBV9 and TRBJ2-7): DSGVTQTPKHLITATGQRVTLRCSPRSGDLSVYWYQQSLDQGLQFLIQYYNGEERAKGNILERFSAQQFPDLHSELNLSSLELGDSALYFCASSGDQGNEQYFGPGTRLTVT.

The DNA of the CDR3 is TGTGCCAGCAGTTACAACAGGGAAGACGAGCAGTACTTC. As protein: CASSYNREDEQYF. The chain couples TRBV6-5 to TRBJ2-7, with a tentative D call TRBD1 (6 bases). The CDR3 extends over 13 amino acids. Germline V gene data show CDR1 as MNHEY and CDR2 as SVGAGI. The V end lost 2 bases, the J end lost 5 bases, and 10 bases lay between the germline ends.

The rearrangement links TRBV7-9 to TRBJ1-2; D remains ambiguous. The CDR3 consists of 12 residues. From germline, CDR1 is SEHNR and CDR2 FQNEAQ (reference sequence). The V gene lost 1 base and the J gene lost 4 bases, with 4 bases spanning the gap. The CDR3 region is CASSLGVYGYTF. The CDR3 nucleotides read TGTGCCAGCAGCTTAGGCGTCTATGGCTACACCTTC.

The chain carries TRBV7-9 and TRBJ2-1; D gene ambiguous. CDR1 is SEHNR and CDR2 is FQNEAQ in the germline V gene (reference sequence). The V end was cut by 4 bases, the J end by 5 bases, with 18 bases between. CDR3 length: 16 residues. For the CDR3, the DNA is TGTGCCAGCAGCTCAACCCCCAGGACGCACAACAATGAGCAGTTCTTC. Amino acid sequence: CASSSTPRTHNNEQFF.

This clone was seen once. The chain combines TRBV9 with TRBJ2-1, with D possibly TRBD2 on 7 matching bases. This CDR3 spans 17 amino acids. Per the germline V gene, CDR1 is SGDLS and CDR2 is YYNGEE. The germline V and J ends were trimmed by 2 bases and 4 bases, with 19 bases remaining between them. The CDR3 loop reads CASSVGAVGGDYNEQFF. The CDR3 DNA reads TGTGCCAGCAGCGTGGGTGCAGTAGGGGGGGATTACAATGAGCAGTTCTTC.

The J gene is TRBJ1-6, the V gene TRBV5-5, with TRBD1 matching over 7 bases. J gave up 5 bases and V 4 bases, and 3 bases lay outside the gene matches. Germline V gene sequence: CDR1 SGHKS, CDR2 YYEKEE (reference sequence). CDR3 length equals 14 residues. The CDR3: CASSSGQDNSPLHF. The CDR3 nucleotides are TGTGCCAGCAGCAGCGGACAGGATAATTCACCCCTCCACTTT.

This rearrangement joins TRBV7-3 to TRBJ2-5, with D perhaps TRBD2 (7 bases). Germline V gene sequence: CDR1 SGHTA, CDR2 FQGTGA. This CDR3 has 18 residues. V lost 2 bases to trimming and J lost 4 bases, with 23 bases between them. The CDR3: CASSLRGGATEKIETQYF. The DNA of the CDR3 is TGTGCCAGCAGCTTACGTGGGGGGGCGACGGAGAAGATAGAGACCCAGTACTTC. Using reference TRBV7-3 and TRBJ2-5 for the parts outside the CDR3, the full variable domain is GAGVSQTPSNKVTEKGKYVELRCDPISGHTALYWYRQSLGQGPEFLIYFQGTGAADDSGLPNDRFFAVRPEGSVSTLKIQRTERGDSAVYLCASSLRGGATEKIETQYFGPGTRLLVL.

This clone appeared once. This chain links TRBV27 with TRBJ2-7; maybe TRBD2 (6 bases). V was trimmed by 2 bases and J by 2 bases, leaving 10 bases between them. CDR1 is MNHEY, CDR2 SMNVEV, per germline (reference sequence). CDR3 length equals 14 residues. The CDR3 is CASSLIAGTYEQYF. DNA of the CDR3: TGTGCCAGCAGTTTAATTGCGGGGACCTACGAGCAGTACTTC.

The CDR3 sequence: CASSEAPGQGNQPQHF. In DNA, the CDR3 is TGTGCCAGCAGTGAAGCCCCAGGACAGGGGAATCAGCCCCAGCATTTT. The chain joins TRBV2 to TRBJ1-5, with 9 nucleotides matching TRBD1. Trimming removed 0 bases from V and 4 bases from J; junction bases left unmatched: 4. The CDR3 runs 16 residues. Germline V CDR1 and CDR2: SNHLY, FYNNEI. Full variable domain (missing parts from reference TRBV2 and TRBJ1-5): EPEVTQTPSHQVTQMGQEVILRCVPISNHLYFYWYRQILGQKVEFLVSFYNNEISEKSEIFDDQFSVERPDGSNFTLKIRSTKLEDSAMYFCASSEAPGQGNQPQHFGDGTRLSIL.

The chain has TRBV2 and TRBJ2-1, with a tentative D call TRBD2 (6 bases). CDR1 is SNHLY, CDR2 FYNNEI, per germline. V lost 6 bases and J 7 bases, leaving 16 bases between the germline ends. This CDR3 region has 14 residues. CDR3 in DNA: TGTGCCAGCAGAATCCTCGCGGGGCGAAATGAGCAGTTCTTC. Translation gives CASRILAGRNEQFF.

This chain links TRBV11-3 with TRBJ1-1; no firm D call. Trimming shortened V by 0 bases and J by 11 bases, and 13 bases separated the two germline ends. This CDR3 comprises 13 residues. From germline, CDR1 is SGHNT and CDR2 YENEEA. The chain's CDR3 is CASSLDRSQKAFF. CDR3 nucleotide sequence: TGTGCCAGCAGCTTAGACAGGAGCCAGAAGGCTTTCTTT.

This chain uses TRBV7-9 with TRBJ1-1; the D is unclear. CDR1 is SEHNR, CDR2 FQNEAQ, per germline (reference sequence). Trimming removed 5 bases at V and 8 bases at J, with 9 bases between. This CDR3 has 11 amino acids. This chain's CDR3 is CASSAQWEAFF. The DNA of the CDR3 is TGTGCCAGCAGCGCTCAGTGGGAAGCTTTCTTT.